This TCR beta chain was documented in a study of blood T cells in healthy people across ages (dated by TCRdb to between 2015 and 2017). The study in broad terms: Template switching captured roughly one uniquely barcoded TCR beta cDNA molecule per two T cells in model experiments. To avoid experimental bias, donors of different ages were randomly spread across the sequencing lanes. Two additional independent replicas of 1 million unique cDNA reads from the same blood draw were analyzed for two donors (one aged 18 to 29 and one aged 80 or older). Four age groups were formed from the donors: young (average approximately 15 years), middle-aged (around 39), aged (62) and long-lived (82). Age-related changes in TCR beta repertoire diversity were measured in the study by deep sequencing normalized with unique cDNA molecular identifiers. Findings and caveats that apply to the study as a whole: The percentage of naive T cells measured by flow cytometry correlated strongly with observed TCR beta diversity. The CMV infection status of donors was not known, potentially confounding age-related changes in expanded clonotypes. Since profiling was done on bulk unsorted PBMCs, naive and antigen-experienced compartments could not be conclusively compared. Observed TCR beta diversity per million T cells fell roughly linearly with age, and a significant reduction was already apparent by age approximately 41. Compared with the aged group, the long-lived group had more naive CD4+ T cells, fewer expanded clones and increased TCR diversity, a pattern suggesting age selection. Estimates of total diversity based on one million sequenced T cells were considered lower bounds and underestimates.

The donors were 40 or so Caucasian individuals from Russia, aged roughly 6 to 100 years, who were systemically healthy. Each donor gave approximately 10 milliliters of peripheral blood, collected into EDTA-treated Vacutainer tubes. Ficoll-Paque density-gradient centrifugation was used to isolate PBMCs, with at least 6.5 million obtained per sample. Total RNA, at least 6 micrograms per sample, was extracted from PBMCs with Trizol reagent. The percentages of naive CD45RAhigh/CD27high T cells were determined by flow cytometry on a PBMC aliquot from every donor. The CDR3 measures 17 amino acids from cysteine to phenylalanine. Left in the record is the CDR3 DNA by itself, 51 bases read in frame from the first base. Looking up the germline V gene yields CDR1 SGDLS and CDR2 YYNGEE. Germline trimming amounts to 0 bases on V and 2 bases on J, with 5 as the count of junction bases outside the gene matches.

This clonotype occurred a few times. Its antigen remains undetermined. Per-base quality was not reported, and no clone a single base away is much larger than it. Library prep was done by 5' RACE. The reads were generated on an Illumina HiSeq 2500. The second PCR ran for roughly 7 to 12 cycles and used a J-beta primer mix along with a sample-barcoded 5' primer. A template-switch 5' adaptor carrying 12 random nucleotides introduced a unique molecular identifier onto each TCR beta cDNA molecule. Each sample yielded at least 2.5 million CDR3-containing paired-end reads. First-strand cDNA synthesis was performed from all RNA using the Mint cDNA synthesis kit, with priming by a TRBC-specific oligonucleotide. Following uracil-DNA glycosylase treatment, all cDNA underwent a first 18-cycle PCR with the universal primers M1SS and BC2_uni_R. In the paper's pipeline: Normalization of each sample was performed by random selection of 1 million high-quality reads, each carrying a distinct molecular identifier. Reads sharing molecular identifiers were discarded rather than binned into consensus sequences. MiTCR, run with a Q25 quality threshold and the strictest error-elimination algorithm, handled CDR3 identification, clonotype clustering and error correction. A nonparametric unseen species model with Euler transformation was used to estimate a lower bound on total TCR beta diversity. TCRdb reanalyzed the raw reads on its own, using fastp at Q25 for trimming and MiXCR for clone calling, and kept in-frame beta chains. One record per CDR3 amino acid sequence lists the most common genes and DNA. The V and J calls were determined by TCRdb, not by the authors. The sample table contains around 800,000 distinct CDR3 sequences; only one count was recorded for 46% of them. Jointly, the top ten make up around 18% of the sample.

The sample comprised blood. The sequence came from a man aged 80 or over in good health. The chain employs TRBV9 and TRBJ2-3; TRBD2 aligns with 11 central bases. In nucleotides, the sequence is TGTGCCAGCAGCGTAGCGGATAGCGGGAGGGTCACAGATACGCAGTATTTT. Translated, it gives CASSVADSGRVTDTQYF.